This T cell receptor (beta chain) appears in the sequencing data of a study of OX40 agonist ivuxolimab in advanced cancers. For the study at large: Earlier anti-PD-1, anti-PD-L1 or anti-CTLA-4 therapy was permitted; around 40% had received some.

The CDR3 extends over 15 amino acids. Germline V gene sequence: CDR1 SGHKS, CDR2 YYEKEE (reference sequence). J gave up 3 bases and V 4 bases, and 8 bases lay outside the gene matches. Profiling relied on immunoSEQ multiplex PCR, and the TCRdb table lists in-frame clones only, not all of them. This table has about 12,000 clones, 86% appearing once. The chain is built from TRBV5-5 and TRBJ1-1; 8 bases fit TRBD1. This clonotype was obtained from an adult with an advanced solid tumor such as melanoma, head and neck, liver or kidney cancer. The material sequenced was CD4+ or CD8+ T cells sorted from blood, taken in a trial of the OX40 agonist ivuxolimab. The CDR3 region has the DNA TGTGCCAGCAGCACCACAGGGGGACCGTACACTGAAGCTTTCTTT. This encodes CASSTTGGPYTEAFF.